This T cell receptor (beta chain) comes out of a study of blood T cell repertoires in COVID-19. The wider study: T cells, B-cell-depleted T cells, or PBMCs provided the cDNA or gDNA that served as material.

Patients of the Seattle cohort, enrolled during active infection, were followed longitudinally. The V end lost 0 bases, the J end lost 0 bases, and 9 bases lay between the germline ends. Germline V gene lookup returns CDR1 KGHSH and CDR2 LQKENI. This CDR3 comprises 16 residues. This table comes from immunoSEQ multiplex PCR, and its TCRdb copy is limited to in-frame clones, with some not included. Of fewer than 300,000 clones listed, roughly 90% were seen once; the top ten hold over 2%. This TCR was sampled from a woman aged 25 to 39 with COVID-19, enrolled during active disease. Sequencing was carried out using peripheral blood. The rearrangement links TRBV18 to TRBJ1-3; no clear D gene. The CDR3: CASSPPVSPSGNTIYF. In nucleotides, the CDR3 is TGTGCCAGCTCACCACCGGTGAGTCCCTCTGGAAACACCATATATTTT.